The source of this T cell receptor (beta chain) is a study of shared clonotypes between healthy human individuals. Whole-study context: Researchers assigned three CD4 naive, three CD4 memory, two CD8 naive and one CD8 memory plate to each donor.

Running of the assay took place at deep level. Every subset had its genomic DNA shared out evenly among several immunoSEQ plates. Clones were sequenced by immunoSEQ multiplex PCR, and TCRdb holds only the in-frame ones, with some missing. The data contain roughly 640,000 clones, around 74% of them seen just once; the ten biggest clones take up less than 2%. This clone was counted a few times. This CDR3 is built from 15 residues. Trimming cost V 2 bases and J 1 base, with 12 bases left between them. The germline gives CDR1 MDHEN, CDR2 SYDVKM. Both subsets, CD45RA+ naive and CD45RA-negative memory, were split from the CD4+ cells.

This receptor was identified in a woman aged 30 to 39 in good health. The chain is built from TRBV28 and TRBJ2-7, with TRBD1 as a possible D gene (5 bases). The sample taken for sequencing was memory CD4+ T cells sorted from blood. Regarding subset: CD45RA-negative fraction. The DNA for the CDR3 is TGTGCCAGCAGTTTACCCAGCAGGGATTCCTACGAGCAGTACTTC. It is translated as CASSLPSRDSYEQYF.